The rows below give T cell receptor beta chains drawn from one sample of a study of neoadjuvant anti-PD-1 for oral cavity cancer. Sequencing was performed with immunoSEQ multiplex PCR; in TCRdb, only in-frame clones are kept and a portion is missing. The sample carries 50,000 to 65,000 clones, more than 60% recorded once. The sample in question was PBMCs, obtained before nivolumab (anti-PD-1) treatment. Every receptor here comes from a person between 40 and 85 years old with oral cavity squamous cell carcinoma. The CDR3 runs from the conserved cysteine through the conserved F or W. A D gene is named only where the DNA matches it firmly. Clone size is not always given. Where it is, it says once, few, many or a class for expanded clones.

v_gene	j_gene	abundance	d_gene	CDR3nt	CDR3aa
TRBV7-2	TRBJ2-3	once	TRBD2	TGTGCCAGCAGCTCCCTACCCGGGGGGGGGCTAGGAGATACGCAGTATTTT	CASSSLPGGGLGDTQYF
TRBV5-8	TRBJ1-5	few	TRBD1	TGTGCCAGCAGCTTGGGGGGACAGTATCAGCCCCAGCATTTT	CASSLGGQYQPQHF
TRBV5-4	TRBJ2-2	-	TRBD2	TGTGCCAGCAGCCCCCTAGCGGGACCCGGGGAGCTGTTTTTT	CASSPLAGPGELFF
TRBV28	TRBJ1-4	-	-	TGTGCCAGCAGTTGGGTGACAGGTATTAATGAAAAACTGTTTTTT	CASSWVTGINEKLFF
TRBV5-1	TRBJ2-7	-	TRBD2	TGCGCCAGCAGCCCAGGGACTAGCGGGAGTCGGTACGAGCAGTACTTC	CASSPGTSGSRYEQYF
TRBV10-2	TRBJ1-3	-	-	TGCGCCAGCAGTGAACCCGGGGGGGTCTCTGGAAACACCATATATTTT	CASSEPGGVSGNTIYF
TRBV6-5	TRBJ1-5	-	TRBD1	TGTGCCAGCAGCCTAGGACAGGGAGATCAGCCCCAGCATTTT	CASSLGQGDQPQHF
TRBV5-6	TRBJ2-3	-	-	TGTGCCAGCAGCTTGGGTAGGGGAGATACGCAGTATTTT	CASSLGRGDTQYF
TRBV5-4	TRBJ2-2	-	-	TGTGCCAGCAGCTCCTGGGACTACACCGGGGAGCTGTTTTTT	CASSSWDYTGELFF
TRBV5-1	TRBJ1-1	-	-	TGCGCCAGCAGCTCAGCACGGGAAAACACTGAAGCTTTCTTT	CASSSARENTEAFF
TRBV27	TRBJ1-5	few	TRBD1	TGTGCCAGCAGTATAGGGGGCTTAGGCAATCAGCCCCAGCATTTT	CASSIGGLGNQPQHF
TRBV2	TRBJ1-2	-	-	TGTGCCAGCAGTCAGGAGTCGCTGAACTATGGCTACACCTTC	CASSQESLNYGYTF
TRBV20-1	TRBJ1-6	many	TRBD1	TGCAGTGCTCTCCGCGGACAGGTCCTCCTCTTT	CSALRGQVLLF
TRBV20-1	TRBJ1-2	-	-	TGCAGTGCCGGTTTGGGCTATGGCTACACCTTC	CSAGLGYGYTF
TRBV5-1	TRBJ2-1	few	TRBD2	TGCGCCAGCAGCCTACTTAGCGGGGGGATAAATGAGCAGTTCTTC	CASSLLSGGINEQFF
TRBV19	TRBJ2-1	-	TRBD2	TGTGCCAGTAGTATAGGCGGGAGGGCCTTCTATGAGCAGTTCTTC	CASSIGGRAFYEQFF
TRBV19	TRBJ2-5	-	-	TGTGCCAGTAGTAGTTGGTCAGGAGAGACCCAGTACTTC	CASSSWSGETQYF
TRBV5-4	TRBJ2-7	few	TRBD1	TGTGCCAGCAGCCCATCGGCAGGGGGCTCCTACGAGCAGTACTTC	CASSPSAGGSYEQYF
TRBV7-6	TRBJ2-7	-	TRBD2	TGTGCCAGCAGCAACTTACGCGGGGGGCCGCAGGCCTACGAGCAGTACTTC	CASSNLRGGPQAYEQYF
TRBV2	TRBJ2-5	-	TRBD2	TGTGCCAGCACCCCTAGCGGGGCCAACCGCCAAGAGACCCAGTACTTC	CASTPSGANRQETQYF
TRBV5-4	TRBJ1-3	-	-	TGTGCCAGCAGCTCACCTGGGACATCGGGAAACACCATATATTTT	CASSSPGTSGNTIYF
TRBV6-5	TRBJ1-2	-	-	TGTGCCAGCAGTTACGGGGGGCCAGGGAATGGCTACACCTTC	CASSYGGPGNGYTF
TRBV4-1	TRBJ1-1	few	-	TGCGCCAGCAGTCTTCTGGGGACTGAAGCTTTCTTT	CASSLLGTEAFF
TRBV5-1	TRBJ1-4	-	-	TGCGCCAGCAGCTTGGGGGGTCAGAATGAAAAACTGTTTTTT	CASSLGGQNEKLFF
TRBV28	TRBJ2-7	-	-	TGTGCCAGCAGTCTACTACCATCCTACGAGCAGTACTTC	CASSLLPSYEQYF
TRBV30	TRBJ2-5	-	TRBD2	TGTGCCTACCAAACTAGCGGGAGGGTTGAGACCCAGTACTTC	CAYQTSGRVETQYF
TRBV5-1	TRBJ1-6	-	-	TGCGCCAGCAGCTTGGGACAGATGAGCTCCTATAATTCACCCCTCCACTTT	CASSLGQMSSYNSPLHF
TRBV10-3	TRBJ2-7	-	-	TGTGCCATCAGTGAGTCGAGGGCCGAGCAGTACTTC	CAISESRAEQYF
TRBV6-1	TRBJ1-3	-	-	TGTGCCAGCAGTGAGCAGGCTCTGGGGGGAAACACCATATATTTT	CASSEQALGGNTIYF
TRBV18	TRBJ1-5	-	TRBD1	TGTGCCAGCTCACCCAGGCAGGGGGATGGCAATCAGCCCCAGCATTTT	CASSPRQGDGNQPQHF
TRBV7-2	TRBJ2-5	-	-	TGTGCCAGCAGCTTCATAACGGCACAAGAGACCCAGTACTTC	CASSFITAQETQYF
TRBV6-5	TRBJ2-5	-	-	TGTGCCAGCAGTGGGCGGCCCCAAGAGACCCAGTACTTC	CASSGRPQETQYF
TRBV5-5	TRBJ2-1	-	TRBD1	TGTGCCAGCAGCCCGGGACAGTCCTACAATGAGCAGTTCTTC	CASSPGQSYNEQFF
TRBV7-3	TRBJ1-1	-	TRBD1	TGTGCCAGCAGCTCAACCGCTGGACAGGCCGCTGAAGCTTTCTTT	CASSSTAGQAAEAFF
TRBV7-2	TRBJ2-7	-	-	TGTGCCAGCACCCTGGAGGCGGACAGCTCCTACGAGCAGTACTTC	CASTLEADSSYEQYF
TRBV5-1	TRBJ1-2	-	-	TGCGCCAGCAGCTTAAGCTCCCCCGGCGGTGGCTACACCTTC	CASSLSSPGGGYTF
TRBV7-9	TRBJ1-4	-	-	TGTGCCAGCAGCAACCGACAGACAACTAATGAAAAACTGTTTTTT	CASSNRQTTNEKLFF
TRBV7-6	TRBJ2-5	-	-	TGTGCCAGCAGCTTCCAGTTTCAAGAGACCCAGTACTTC	CASSFQFQETQYF
TRBV5-1	TRBJ2-6	-	TRBD1	TGCGCCAGCAGCTTGACTAGGACAGGCGCACGCATAGTCTCTGGGGCCAACGTCCTGACTTTC	CASSLTRTGARIVSGANVLTF
TRBV6-5	TRBJ1-2	-	-	TGTGCCAGCAGTTACTCGGGGGATCAGGGGAAGTATGGCTACACCTTC	CASSYSGDQGKYGYTF
TRBV14	TRBJ1-2	-	-	TGTGCCAGCAGCCAAGACCAGGGGCTGGGTGGCTACACCTTC	CASSQDQGLGGYTF
TRBV7-9	TRBJ1-2	-	TRBD1	TGTGCCACCGAAACAGGGGGCAACTATGGCTACACCTTC	CATETGGNYGYTF